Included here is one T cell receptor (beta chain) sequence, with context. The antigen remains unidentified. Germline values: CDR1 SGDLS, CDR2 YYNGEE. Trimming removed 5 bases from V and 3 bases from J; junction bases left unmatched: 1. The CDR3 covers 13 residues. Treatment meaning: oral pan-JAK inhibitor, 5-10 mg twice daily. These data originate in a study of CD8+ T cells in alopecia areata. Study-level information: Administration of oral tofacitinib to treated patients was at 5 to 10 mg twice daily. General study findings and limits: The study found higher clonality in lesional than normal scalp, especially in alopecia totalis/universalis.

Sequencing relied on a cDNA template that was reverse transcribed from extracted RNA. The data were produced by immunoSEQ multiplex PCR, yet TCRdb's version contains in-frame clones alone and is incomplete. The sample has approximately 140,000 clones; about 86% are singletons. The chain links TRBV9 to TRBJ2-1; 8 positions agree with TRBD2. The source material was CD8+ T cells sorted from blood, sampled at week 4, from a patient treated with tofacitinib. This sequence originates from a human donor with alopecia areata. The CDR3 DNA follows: TGTGCCAGCAGAAGCGGGAGCTACAATGAGCAGTTCTTC. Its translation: CASRSGSYNEQFF.